This T cell receptor beta chain was identified during a study of T cell repertoires in cytomegalovirus infection. Study information: The study used recently identified HLA-C-restricted and well-studied HLA-B-restricted CMV epitopes. Public TCR beta signatures marked donors with CMV infection and the matching HLA.

Whole-study findings and limits: Accumulated public TCR beta family frequency recognized individuals carrying CMV together with the relevant HLA.

As to this clonotype: Its antigen is currently unknown.

TCRdb fed the reads into MiXCR, producing one record per CDR3 protein. The sample lists hundreds of thousands of distinct CDR3 sequences, 30% to 40% occurring once. The CDR3 is 15 amino acids. Trimming left V 2 bases short and J 7 bases short, with 15 bases between. Germline-derived CDR1 and CDR2 are MNHEY and SMNVEV (reference sequence). The TCR sequence derives from a human donor in good health (CMV status not recorded). Some clones in this sample may be carry-over from other donors' samples. V usage is TRBV27 and J usage is TRBJ2-1; the D is unclear. This sample comprised cultured CD8+ T cells from PBMCs, obtained from culture after CMV antigen stimulation. The DNA of the CDR3 is TGTGCCAGCAGTTTAGGGCCCGAACCCCTTAATGAGCAGTTCTTC. The encoded protein is CASSLGPEPLNEQFF.